The clone carrying this TCR beta chain has just a few counts. The antigen is unknown. The record originates from a study of early T cells in non-severe SARS-CoV-2 infection. Study results and caveats: Anti-spike CD8 specificities were favored by VDJdb matching, whose results missed private and CD4 specificities.

V lost 8 bases to trimming and J lost 2 bases, with 16 bases between them. The CDR3 spans 14 residues. Germline CDR1 MNHEY, CDR2 SVGEGT. MiXCR was run by TCRdb on the 5' RACE reads, yielding one entry per CDR3 protein. The table has about 57,000 distinct CDR3 sequences, approximately 13% seen once. Sequenced input: whole blood. This rearrangement joins TRBV6-2 or TRBV6-3 to TRBJ2-7; D may be TRBD1 or TRBD2 (6 bases each). This receptor was identified in an adult who was a healthcare worker with PCR-confirmed SARS-CoV-2 infection or an uninfected control (not recorded which). CDR3 sequence reads: CASGRTGTPYEQYF. The CDR3 coding sequence is TGTGCCAGCGGGAGAACAGGGACTCCCTACGAGCAGTACTTC.